This T cell receptor (beta chain) appears in the sequencing data of a study of T cell responses to AZD1222 COVID-19 vaccine. Looking at the study overall: Pooled in the analysis were second doses at about 4 or about 12 weeks. Study conclusions and caveats: Donors, mostly white British, included more females; clonal diversity was possibly underestimated. After the peak T cell response, and only then, were repertoires sampled.

Sequencing used immunoSEQ multiplex PCR; TCRdb keeps in-frame clones, though not all of them. This sample has about 110,000 clones, with 85% to 90% found just once. Notes on this clone: Antigen unknown.

Sequencing used peripheral blood, obtained on day 0 of AZD1222 vaccination. This receptor was identified in an adult in good health.

This CDR3 reads CASSSTGVNEQFF. The DNA for the CDR3 is TGTGCCAGCAGTTCAACAGGGGTCAATGAGCAGTTCTTC. The gene calls are TRBV27 and TRBJ2-1; 7 positions agree with TRBD1. CDR1 and CDR2 (germline): MNHEY, SMNVEV (reference sequence). CDR3 size: 13 residues. V lost 4 bases and J lost 6; bases outside the gene matches: 3.